The 29 T cell receptor beta chains in this list originate from one sample, sequenced in a study of blood T cell repertoires in COVID-19. Profiled with immunoSEQ multiplex PCR; TCRdb holds only in-frame clones, not every one. The sample has under 200,000 clones, around nine tenths seen once. Input material: peripheral blood. The receptors were gathered from a man over 45 with acute or convalescent COVID-19.

V usage is TRBV5-1 and J usage is TRBJ2-7; D is ambiguous. The CDR3 has 16 amino acids. The germline V and J ends were trimmed by 0 bases and 4 bases, with 17 bases remaining between them. Germline CDR1 is SGHRS and CDR2 is YFSETQ. As DNA, the CDR3 is TGCGCCAGCAGCTTGGCCGAGGTGAGCCAGCCTTACGAGCAGTACTTC. It is translated as CASSLAEVSQPYEQYF.

A single count supports this clone. The chain recombines TRBV28 with TRBJ2-3, with 7 positions matching TRBD2. After removal of 6 bases from V and 1 base from J, the junction contained 4 bases not matched to a gene. Per germline, CDR1 MDHEN and CDR2 SYDVKM. There are 14 residues in the CDR3. This CDR3 is CASRPAGRTDTQYF. CDR3 DNA sequence: TGTGCCAGCAGACCAGCGGGGCGCACAGATACGCAGTATTTT.

The chain joins TRBV19 to TRBJ2-7; D gene uncertain. Between the trimmed V and J ends, which lost 4 bases and 3 bases, there was a span of 7 bases. The length of the CDR3 is 12 residues. The V gene's germline CDR1 is LNHDA and CDR2 SQIVND (reference sequence). The CDR3 sequence is CASSTSGYEQYF. In nucleotides, the CDR3 is TGTGCCAGTAGTACCTCAGGCTACGAGCAGTACTTC.

J is TRBJ1-2 and V is TRBV15; 7 positions agree with TRBD1. CDR3 length equals 15 residues. Germline V gives CDR1 LNHNV, CDR2 YYDKDF (reference sequence). Trimming at V came to 3 bases and at J to 6 bases, leaving 10 bases not matched to a gene. The CDR3, as DNA: TGTGCCACCAGCAGGGGACAGACCCTCGACGATGGCTACACCTTC. Protein: CATSRGQTLDDGYTF.

The chain uses TRBV5-5 and TRBJ1-3, with D uncertain. Germline V gives CDR1 SGHKS, CDR2 YYEKEE (reference sequence). V lost 0 bases and J lost 0, with 4 bases in between. The CDR3 is 14 residues long. DNA of the CDR3: TGTGCCAGCAGCTTGGAAGCCTCTGGAAACACCATATATTTT. Translation gives CASSLEASGNTIYF.

This clone has a handful of counts. This chain joins TRBV12-5 and TRBJ2-2, with TRBD1 as a possible D gene (5 bases). Trimming pared 7 bases from V and 6 bases from J, leaving 24 bases between. The CDR3 has 17 residues. Germline CDR1 LGHNT, CDR2 FRNRAP. The CDR3 loop is CASADKDSHPFSGELFF. The DNA of the CDR3 is TGTGCTAGTGCCGACAAAGACAGCCACCCCTTCTCCGGGGAGCTGTTTTTT.

The genes are TRBV5-4 and TRBJ2-2; 7 positions agree with TRBD1. CDR1 and CDR2 (germline): SGHNT, YYREEE (reference sequence). Germline trimming cut 4 bases from V and 5 bases from J; bases unmatched to any gene: 11. The CDR3 contains 16 residues. The DNA of the CDR3 is TGTGCCAGCAGCCGAGACCGACAGGGTCGGACCGGGGAGCTGTTTTTT. This codes for CASSRDRQGRTGELFF.

The CDR3 DNA follows: TGTGCCACCAGTGATGGGGGGACAGGTCTCGGAGTCCTAGAGACCCAGTACTTC. Translated, it gives CATSDGGTGLGVLETQYF. V is TRBV24-1 and J is TRBJ2-5; the match to TRBD1 covers 8 bases. The V segment lost 3 bases and the J segment 4 bases; nucleotides outside the gene matches: 15. This CDR3 is 18 amino acids long. Germline-derived CDR1 and CDR2 are KGHDR and SFDVKD.

The V call is TRBV18, the J call TRBJ2-7; D is uncertain. The CDR3 consists of 12 residues. Germline V CDR1 and CDR2: KGHSH, LQKENI. Trimming took off 6 bases at V and 3 bases at J, with 9 bases between the two ends. CDR3 DNA sequence: TGTGCCAGCTCCGAAACTAACTACGAGCAGTACGTC. This translates into CASSETNYEQYV.

This clone was counted once. The rearrangement links TRBV7-2 to TRBJ1-2, with D tentatively TRBD1 (6 bases). Germline CDR1 is SGHTA and CDR2 is FQGNSA. V shed 2 bases and J shed 0 bases, with 22 bases lying between them. The CDR3 contains 19 residues. CDR3 in amino acids: CASSLLVYLTGRPNYGYTF. DNA of the CDR3: TGTGCCAGCAGCTTACTGGTATACCTGACAGGAAGACCTAACTATGGCTACACCTTC.

This chain links TRBV9 with TRBJ1-3; TRBD1 is a possible D gene (5 bases). CDR1 is SGDLS, CDR2 YYNGEE, per germline. The CDR3 extends over 14 amino acids. V was shortened by 6 bases and J by 5 bases, with 15 bases between the two germline ends. CDR3 in amino acids: CASKRGEGRNTIYF. The CDR3 nucleotides read TGTGCCAGCAAGCGGGGAGAGGGGAGAAACACCATATATTTT.

V gene TRBV27 combines with J gene TRBJ2-3; 10 nucleotides line up with TRBD2. The CDR3 is 15 residues long. V dropped 5 bases and J dropped 2; count of bases not matched to a gene: 4. Germline CDR1 reads MNHEY; CDR2 reads SMNVEV (reference sequence). CDR3 DNA: TGTGCCAGCAGTCTACTAGCGGGATACACAGATACGCAGTATTTT. Translating it yields CASSLLAGYTDTQYF.

This chain uses TRBV3-1 (or the pseudogene TRBV3-2) with TRBJ1-2, with 8 positions matching TRBD1. The CDR3 runs to 16 residues. V was clipped by 4 bases and J by 14 bases; unmatched bases: 21. Germline values: CDR1 LGHDT, CDR2 YNNKEL (reference sequence). The CDR3 nucleotides read TGTGCCAGCAGCCCAAGAGACCGGGACAGGTTTTTTGCTGGTACCTTC. Amino acid sequence: CASSPRDRDRFFAGTF.

V is TRBV29-1 and J is TRBJ2-2, with a possible D match to TRBD2 (6 bases). V was shortened by 8 bases and J by 2 bases, with 12 bases between the two germline ends. The germline gives CDR1 SQVTM, CDR2 ANQGSEA. CDR3 size: 13 residues. The CDR3, as DNA: TGCAGCATGCTAGCGAGAAACACCGGGGAGCTGTTTTTT. This translates into CSMLARNTGELFF.

The table lists this clone with a few counts. The chain couples TRBV19 to TRBJ1-5, with D tentatively TRBD1 (6 bases). Per the germline V gene, CDR1 is LNHDA and CDR2 is SQIVND (reference sequence). V was trimmed by 6 bases and J by 7 bases, leaving 13 bases between them. This CDR3 spans 13 amino acids. The CDR3 DNA sequence: TGTGCCAGTAGCTACAGCACAGGGCAGCCCCAGCATTTT. Translation gives CASSYSTGQPQHF.

This chain uses TRBV15 with TRBJ1-2; D is unresolved. CDR3 length: 17 residues. Trimming removed 0 bases from V and 0 bases from J, with 14 bases in between. Germline CDR1 is LNHNV and CDR2 is YYDKDF (reference sequence). CDR3 amino acids: CATSRDASRASNYGYTF. The CDR3 DNA reads TGTGCCACCAGCAGAGATGCGTCGAGGGCGTCTAACTATGGCTACACCTTC.

The rearrangement joins TRBV11-2 to TRBJ2-1; TRBD2 aligns across 10 bases. CDR3 length: 16 amino acids. In germline, CDR1 is SGHAT, CDR2 FQNNGV. With 4 bases clipped from V and 5 bases from J, the junction kept 8 bases outside the gene matches. The DNA of the CDR3 is TGTGCCAGCAGCTCTAGCGGGAGTCGATCTAACAATGAGCAGTTCTTC. Translating gives CASSSSGSRSNNEQFF.

This clone was recorded once. The chain joins TRBV19 to TRBJ1-1; weak D call: TRBD1 (5 bases). Trimming stripped 1 base from V and 2 bases from J, with 8 bases between. CDR1 and CDR2 (germline): LNHDA, SQIVND (reference sequence). The CDR3 has 14 amino acids. The CDR3 DNA reads as TGTGCCAGTAGTATAGTAGGGGCTAACACTGAAGCTTTCTTT. It is translated as CASSIVGANTEAFF.

The CDR3 nucleotides read TGTGCCAGCAGCTCCGACCGGGACTCCTACAATGAGCAGTTCTTC. It translates to CASSSDRDSYNEQFF. This chain connects TRBV7-9 to TRBJ2-1; TRBD2 might be the D (5 bases). CDR3 length equals 15 residues. The ends were cut back, 4 bases at V and 0 bases at J, with 10 bases in the middle. Germline CDR1 is SEHNR and CDR2 is FQNEAQ (reference sequence).

The chain recombines TRBV4-2 with TRBJ2-7; TRBD1 matches 10 bases. The germline gives CDR1 LGHNA, CDR2 YNFKEQ. The V and J ends lost 1 base and 4 bases, in that order; junction bases with no gene match: 4. CDR3 length: 15 residues. The CDR3 protein is CASSQGMGQGYEQYF. The CDR3 region has the DNA TGTGCCAGCAGCCAAGGAATGGGACAGGGGTACGAGCAGTACTTC.

J is TRBJ2-3 and V is TRBV6-2 or TRBV6-3; D perhaps matches TRBD1 (5 bases). CDR1 and CDR2 (germline): MNHEY, SVGEGT. Trimming left V 5 bases short and J 5 bases short, with 14 bases between. This CDR3 is 14 amino acids long. The DNA for the CDR3 is TGTGCCAGCAGTGACGAGCCGACAGTAGATACGCAGTATTTT. Translated: CASSDEPTVDTQYF.

The chain carries TRBV6-5 and TRBJ2-2, with D perhaps TRBD1 (6 bases). The CDR3 consists of 14 residues. Trimming took off 5 bases at V and 6 bases at J, with 13 bases between the two ends. Germline-derived CDR1 and CDR2 are MNHEY and SVGAGI. The CDR3 DNA reads TGTGCCAGCAGTAACACTTACAGGGCCGGGGAGCTGTTTTTT. Translating gives CASSNTYRAGELFF.

In its sample, this clone was seen a few times. This sequence joins TRBV9 and TRBJ2-1; 9 positions agree with TRBD1. This CDR3 is 15 amino acids long. From germline, CDR1 is SGDLS and CDR2 YYNGEE. The trim removed 0 bases at V and 7 bases at J, leaving 5 bases unmatched. The CDR3 region is CASSVVGDRENEQFF. CDR3 nucleotides: TGTGCCAGCAGCGTAGTTGGGGACAGGGAAAATGAGCAGTTCTTC.

V gene TRBV6-5 combines with J gene TRBJ1-5, with 11 nucleotides matching TRBD1. The CDR3 loop spans 13 amino acids. J lost 9 bases, V lost 7 bases, and 5 bases had no gene match. CDR1 MNHEY and CDR2 SVGAGI come from the germline V gene. CDR3 protein: CASTGQGALPQHF. The CDR3 DNA sequence: TGTGCCAGCACCGGACAGGGGGCGCTGCCCCAGCATTTT.

The chain links TRBV30 to TRBJ2-1; 9 bases map to TRBD2. V lost 6 bases to trimming and J lost 3 bases; unmatched junction nucleotides: 3. This CDR3 is built from 13 residues. CDR1 and CDR2 (germline): GTSNPN, SVGIG (reference sequence). DNA for the CDR3: TGTGCCTGTAGACTAGCGGACTACAATGAGCAGTTCTTC. Translation gives CACRLADYNEQFF.

V and J are TRBV28 and TRBJ2-3; 11 positions match TRBD2. J gave up 0 bases and V 4 bases, and 3 bases lay outside the gene matches. There are 16 residues in the CDR3. Germline CDR1 MDHEN, CDR2 SYDVKM. The CDR3 is CASSSPSGGSTDTQYF. CDR3 bases: TGTGCCAGCAGTTCCCCTAGCGGGGGGAGCACAGATACGCAGTATTTT.

This clone was recorded once. This chain connects TRBV9 to TRBJ1-1, with 7 bases that match TRBD1. Per the germline V gene, CDR1 is SGDLS and CDR2 is YYNGEE. With 2 bases clipped from V and 11 bases from J, the junction kept 9 bases outside the gene matches. CDR3 length equals 13 residues. The CDR3 bases are TGTGCCAGCAGCGTCGGACAGGACAAAGGGGCTTTCTTT. Translated, it gives CASSVGQDKGAFF.

In its sample, this clone was seen once. The V gene is TRBV3-1 (or the pseudogene TRBV3-2), the J gene TRBJ1-6; possibly TRBD1 for D (5 bases). The CDR3 is 15 residues long. V was trimmed by 5 bases and J by 10 bases, leaving 18 bases between them. Looked up from germline, CDR1 is LGHDT and CDR2 is YNNKEL (reference sequence). The CDR3 DNA sequence: TGTGCCAGCAGCGGGGGAGGGGTTGGAGGCTCACCCCTCCACTTT. It specifies CASSGGGVGGSPLHF.

This chain joins TRBV6-5 and TRBJ2-1; 15 bases line up with TRBD2. Per the germline V gene, CDR1 is MNHEY and CDR2 is SVGAGI. With V trimmed by 2 bases and J by 10 bases, 3 bases remained unmatched. This CDR3 spans 15 amino acids. CDR3 sequence reads: CASSYQGLAGGEQFF. CDR3 sequence (DNA): TGTGCCAGCAGTTACCAGGGACTAGCGGGAGGCGAGCAGTTCTTC.